Each of the 31 T cell receptor beta chains below was sequenced from the same sample in a study of T cells in Graves' hyperthyroidism and ophthalmopathy. Amplification yielded TCR beta CDR3 regions, with RNA transcripts as the source. An initial round of RT-PCR targeting the TCR CDR3 relied on the HTBI primer set. Each CDR3 protein is one row after TCRdb ran MiXCR on the multiplex PCR reads. The sample lists 280,000 or so distinct CDR3 sequences; around 15% were seen once. The sequenced material came from blood. The origin of the receptors is a woman aged 50 to 60 with Graves' hyperthyroidism that later progressed to Graves' ophthalmopathy.

The chain joins TRBV9 to TRBJ1-4, with a tentative D call TRBD1 (5 bases). The germline V and J ends were trimmed by 1 base and 8 bases, with 12 bases remaining between them. From germline, CDR1 is SGDLS and CDR2 YYNGEE. This CDR3 is 14 amino acids long. As DNA, the CDR3 is TGTGCCAGCAGCGTAAGCAGGGATGGCGAAAAACTGTTTTTT. Its protein product is CASSVSRDGEKLFF. The whole variable domain, remainder taken from reference TRBV9 and TRBJ1-4, is DSGVTQTPKHLITATGQRVTLRCSPRSGDLSVYWYQQSLDQGLQFLIQYYNGEERAKGNILERFSAQQFPDLHSELNLSSLELGDSALYFCASSVSRDGEKLFFGSGTQLSVL.

This clonotype has a handful of counts. The genes are TRBV12-3 or TRBV12-4 and TRBJ1-4, with TRBD1 matching 7 bases. With V trimmed by 5 bases and J by 7 bases, 1 base remained unmatched. The CDR3 has 12 residues. CDR3 in amino acids: CASSRTGEKLFF. The CDR3 DNA reads TGTGCCAGCAGTCGGACAGGTGAAAAACTGTTTTTT.

This clonotype was counted between two and nine times. This chain uses TRBV9 with TRBJ1-2; D is ambiguous. CDR1 is SGDLS and CDR2 is YYNGEE in the germline V gene. Between the trimmed V and J ends, which lost 0 bases and 2 bases, there was a span of 5 bases. The CDR3 is made up of 13 amino acids. CDR3: CASSVVSNYGYTF. CDR3 DNA sequence: TGTGCCAGCAGCGTAGTTTCCAACTATGGCTACACCTTC.

In this sample, this clonotype turned up many times. The chain carries TRBV6-5 and TRBJ2-7, with D possibly matching TRBD1 (6 bases). Germline V lookup: CDR1 MNHEY, CDR2 SVGAGI. This CDR3 region has 18 residues. V was cut by 2 bases and J by 2 bases, with 22 bases left in between. The CDR3 loop reads CASSYRGEVAGVPYEQYF. CDR3 in DNA: TGTGCCAGCAGTTACAGGGGAGAGGTGGCAGGGGTTCCCTACGAGCAGTACTTC.

J is TRBJ1-3 and V is TRBV6-2 or TRBV6-3; D gene uncertain. The CDR3 extends over 11 amino acids. Germline CDR1 reads MNHEY; CDR2 reads SVGEGT. Trimming left V 10 bases short and J 4 bases short, with 8 bases between. The CDR3 here is CATHRGNTIYF. The CDR3 coding sequence is TGTGCCACCCATCGGGGAAACACCATATATTTT.

J is TRBJ1-2 and V is TRBV7-2; tentative D call: TRBD1 (5 bases). Germline-derived CDR1 and CDR2 are SGHTA and FQGNSA. V was pared by 0 bases and J by 8 bases, with 10 bases between. CDR3 length: 13 amino acids. CDR3 region: CASSLATAGGYTF. CDR3 in DNA: TGTGCCAGCAGCTTAGCGACAGCGGGGGGCTACACCTTC.

This clonotype has only a few counts. The V and J genes are TRBV5-1 and TRBJ1-1; a weak D match, TRBD1 (6 bases). V gave up 7 bases and J gave up 5 bases, with 18 bases separating them. This CDR3 region has 14 residues. Germline CDR1 is SGHRS and CDR2 is YFSETQ. DNA of the CDR3: TGCGCCAGCCGGGAGGGATTCAGGGGTACTGAAGCTTTCTTT. Protein product: CASREGFRGTEAFF.

This clonotype was picked up many times. The CDR3 reads CASSSGRLNTEAFF. The CDR3 DNA is TGTGCCAGCAGTTCGGGACGGCTTAACACTGAAGCTTTCTTT. This chain joins TRBV28 and TRBJ1-1; tentatively, D is TRBD1 (5 bases). Germline V gene data show CDR1 as MDHEN and CDR2 as SYDVKM. V shed 4 bases and J shed 2 bases, with 11 bases lying between them. CDR3 size: 14 residues.

This clonotype was counted between two and nine times. The V and J genes are TRBV19 and TRBJ2-6; no clear D gene. Trimming shortened V by 6 bases and J by 4 bases, and 10 bases separated the two germline ends. The germline V gene encodes CDR1 LNHDA and CDR2 SQIVND (reference sequence). This CDR3 region has 14 residues. The CDR3, as DNA: TGTGCCAGTAGCAGTTTAACCGGGGCCAACGTCCTGACTTTC. This codes for CASSSLTGANVLTF.

In its sample, this clonotype was seen a few times. The chain joins TRBV28 to TRBJ2-3; TRBD2 agrees at 9 bases. The V gene end was trimmed by 4 bases and the J gene end by 0 bases; junction bases not matched to a gene: 11. The V gene's germline CDR1 is MDHEN and CDR2 SYDVKM. There are 18 residues in the CDR3. The CDR3 reads CASSSDSRLAASTDTQYF. The DNA of the CDR3 is TGTGCCAGCAGTTCCGACTCCCGACTAGCGGCTAGCACAGATACGCAGTATTTT.

V gene TRBV7-9 combines with J gene TRBJ2-7; maybe TRBD1 (6 bases). Germline V gene lookup returns CDR1 SEHNR and CDR2 FQNEAQ (reference sequence). This CDR3 comprises 15 residues. V was trimmed by 0 bases and J by 2 bases, leaving 11 bases between them. The CDR3 DNA follows: TGTGCCAGCAGCTTAGCGCTGGGACACACCTACGAGCAGTACTTC. It specifies CASSLALGHTYEQYF.

This clonotype was found many times. The chain links TRBV28 to TRBJ2-3, with 9 positions matching TRBD1. Germline trimming cut 5 bases from V and 4 bases from J; bases unmatched to any gene: 13. Looked up from germline, CDR1 is MDHEN and CDR2 is SYDVKM. CDR3 length: 17 residues. As DNA, the CDR3 is TGTGCCAGCAGTGACGGGACAGGGCCGGATTTCGCAGATACGCAGTATTTT. Protein product: CASSDGTGPDFADTQYF.

DNA of the CDR3: TGCAGTGCTAGCAGGGGTTTTTTGGATTCACCCCTCCACTTT. The encoded protein is CSASRGFLDSPLHF. The chain has TRBV20-1 and TRBJ1-6, with D tentatively TRBD1 (6 bases). CDR3 length equals 14 residues. The V gene lost 3 bases and the J gene lost 8 bases, with 14 bases spanning the gap. Germline V gene sequence: CDR1 DFQATT, CDR2 SNEGSKA (reference sequence).

The sample holds many counts of this clonotype. This chain connects TRBV20-1 to TRBJ2-7; the D gene could be TRBD1 or TRBD2 (5 bases each). Germline V CDR1 and CDR2: DFQATT, SNEGSKA (reference sequence). Trimming removed 1 base at V and 5 bases at J, with 21 bases between. The CDR3 has 16 residues. The CDR3 DNA follows: TGCAGTGCTAGAGTAGGGGACCGGGCCTCGAGGGACGAGCAGTACTTC. Its translation is CSARVGDRASRDEQYF.

Ten or more counts support this clonotype. This chain links TRBV6-5 with TRBJ1-2; the match to TRBD1 covers 8 bases. The CDR3 sequence is 14 residues long. V lost 0 bases, J lost 6 bases, and 3 bases stayed unmatched. The V gene's germline CDR1 is MNHEY and CDR2 SVGAGI. DNA for the CDR3: TGTGCCAGCAGTTACTCGATCAGGGGGCATGGCTACACCTTC. It encodes CASSYSIRGHGYTF.

This clonotype has ten or more counts. This rearrangement joins TRBV20-1 to TRBJ1-6; D remains unclear. The CDR3 extends over 15 amino acids. The V gene's germline CDR1 is DFQATT and CDR2 SNEGSKA (reference sequence). Trimming took off 2 bases at V and 9 bases at J, with 17 bases between the two ends. The CDR3 loop reads CSARRSGRSGSPLHF. The CDR3 DNA reads as TGCAGTGCTAGACGTAGTGGACGGTCGGGTTCACCCCTCCACTTT.

Concerning this clonotype itself: A much larger clone differs by one base, so this may be a read error. The rearrangement links TRBV20-1 to TRBJ2-1; the D call may be TRBD1 or TRBD2 (6 bases each). There are 17 residues in the CDR3. Looked up from germline, CDR1 is DFQATT and CDR2 is SNEGSKA (reference sequence). CDR3 residues: CSARDLRLAKGDNEQSF. The CDR3 DNA is TGCAGTGCTAGAGATCTCCGGCTAGCGAAAGGGGACAATGAGCAGTCCTTC.

This clonotype has a count of ten or more. The chain has TRBV28 and TRBJ1-2; possible D gene TRBD1, 5 bases. Germline values: CDR1 MDHEN, CDR2 SYDVKM. The CDR3 has 16 amino acids. V gave up 5 bases and J gave up 5 bases, with 21 bases separating them. Here the CDR3 DNA reads TGTGCCAGCAGTCTCGGGGGTAGATACGGAACTTATGGCTACACCTTC. Translating it yields CASSLGGRYGTYGYTF.

The chain is built from TRBV20-1 and TRBJ2-3; TRBD2 matches at 12 bases. In germline, CDR1 is DFQATT, CDR2 SNEGSKA (reference sequence). Trimming removed 0 bases from V and 2 bases from J; junction bases left unmatched: 3. CDR3 length: 16 amino acids. This CDR3 is CSARDPSGRATDTQYF. The CDR3 DNA follows: TGCAGTGCTAGAGACCCTAGCGGGAGGGCCACAGATACGCAGTATTTT.

This clonotype was seen at least ten times. This sequence joins TRBV28 and TRBJ1-6, with a weak D call TRBD1 (6 bases). The V gene lost 6 bases and the J gene lost 9 bases, with 15 bases spanning the gap. Germline V lookup: CDR1 MDHEN, CDR2 SYDVKM. This CDR3 has 14 residues. The CDR3 sequence: CASRRTGSGSPLHF. In DNA form, the CDR3 reads TGTGCCAGCAGGCGAACAGGGTCGGGTTCACCCCTCCACTTT.

This clonotype has only a few counts. This chain joins TRBV20-1 and TRBJ1-3, with D uncertain. The germline gives CDR1 DFQATT, CDR2 SNEGSKA (reference sequence). The CDR3 has 13 residues. The V end was cut by 3 bases, the J end by 2 bases, with 8 bases between. In DNA, the CDR3 is TGCAGTGCTAGGTACGGTCCTGGAAACACCATATATTTT. It translates to CSARYGPGNTIYF.

This clonotype was detected ten times or more. V and J are TRBV27 and TRBJ1-2; no firm D call. Trimming shortened V by 5 bases and J by 4 bases, and 14 bases separated the two germline ends. Germline loops: CDR1 MNHEY, CDR2 SMNVEV (reference sequence). The CDR3 loop spans 14 amino acids. The CDR3 sequence: CASSLNPRGYGYTF. The CDR3 region has the DNA TGTGCCAGCAGTCTCAACCCGCGGGGCTATGGCTACACCTTC.

The sample holds many counts of this clonotype. The J gene is TRBJ1-5, the V gene TRBV20-1; 11 nucleotides agree with TRBD1. The CDR3 is made up of 14 amino acids. Germline CDR1 reads DFQATT; CDR2 reads SNEGSKA (reference sequence). The ends lost 5 bases at V and 4 bases at J; junction bases unmatched: 4. CDR3: CSAGGTGGNQPQHF. The CDR3 DNA reads TGCAGTGCTGGTGGGACAGGGGGGAATCAGCCCCAGCATTTT.

This clonotype was seen at least ten times. V usage is TRBV12-3 or TRBV12-4 and J usage is TRBJ2-7, with 7 nucleotides matching TRBD1. Trimming removed 6 bases from V and 3 bases from J; junction bases left unmatched: 5. The CDR3 totals 13 residues. This CDR3 is CASSRDSLYEQYF. CDR3 DNA: TGTGCCAGCAGCCGGGACAGCCTCTACGAGCAGTACTTC.

This clonotype was found a few times. At one of its ends the junction is not consistent with the germline gene, which may arise from a read error. The chain carries TRBV9 and TRBJ2-7; D is uncertain. Germline CDR1 SGDLS, CDR2 YYNGEE. The CDR3 loop spans 15 amino acids. In nucleotides, the CDR3 is TGTGCCAGCAGTCCAACCGTAGCCTACTCCCACGAGCAGTACTTC. Its protein is CASSPTVAYSHEQYF.

This clonotype was counted at least ten times. The chain carries TRBV29-1 and TRBJ1-1; maybe TRBD1 (5 bases). V was clipped by 7 bases and J by 3 bases, with 18 bases between them. The CDR3 loop spans 14 amino acids. The germline CDR1 and CDR2 sequences are SQVTM and ANQGSEA. The CDR3 here is CSAPKGSRYTEAFF. As DNA, the CDR3 is TGCAGCGCCCCTAAGGGGTCGAGGTACACTGAAGCTTTCTTT.

This clonotype was seen more than once but under ten times. This rearrangement joins TRBV6-1 to TRBJ1-6; 9 positions agree with TRBD1. The length of the CDR3 is 15 residues. V was pared by 6 bases and J by 7 bases, with 7 bases of the junction left unmatched. CDR1 MNHNS and CDR2 SASEGT come from the germline V gene. The CDR3 loop is CASRHGTGLNSPLHF. The CDR3 DNA follows: TGTGCCAGCAGGCACGGGACAGGGTTGAATTCACCCCTCCACTTT.

This clonotype was found once. A read error may be the cause here, since a much bigger clone is one base away. V is TRBV6-2 or TRBV6-3 and J is TRBJ2-7; D may be TRBD1 or TRBD2 (6 bases each). Per the germline V gene, CDR1 is MNHEY and CDR2 is SVGEGT. Trimming left V 3 bases short and J 8 bases short, with 20 bases between. This CDR3 region has 15 residues. The CDR3 spells CASSYTPQGTYKQYF. As DNA, the CDR3 is TGTGCCAGCAGTTATACGCCCCAGGGGACTTACAAGCAGTACTTC.

This clonotype was picked up many times. CDR3 region: CASSLGRGFNQPQHF. CDR3 DNA: TGTGCCAGCAGTTTGGGTCGGGGATTTAATCAGCCCCAGCATTTT. This rearrangement joins TRBV12-3 or TRBV12-4 to TRBJ1-5; D gene ambiguous. Trimming cost V 3 bases and J 4 bases, with 13 bases left between them. This CDR3 is built from 15 residues.

As for this clonotype: A read error may explain this, as a much larger clone is one base away. V usage is TRBV18 and J usage is TRBJ2-5; 8 bases are shared with TRBD2. This CDR3 spans 16 amino acids. Looked up from germline, CDR1 is KGHSH and CDR2 is LQKENI. The CDR3 DNA follows: TGTGCCAGCTCACCTCTACTAGCGGCTTACCAAGAGACCCGGTACTTC. Amino acids: CASSPLLAAYQETRYF.

This clonotype was counted many times. The genes are TRBV6-1 and TRBJ2-5, with TRBD1 matching over 7 bases. From germline, CDR1 is MNHNS and CDR2 SASEGT. Trimming removed 6 bases from V and 1 base from J; junction bases left unmatched: 5. The CDR3 length is 14 residues. The CDR3, as DNA: TGTGCCAGCAGACATGACAGGGTCCAAGAGACCCAGTACTTC. As protein: CASRHDRVQETQYF.